The following is a TCR beta chain sequence with its context. No antigen is known for it. No clone much larger than this one lies a single base away; base qualities are absent. Interpreted using the paper, the time point label stands for: baseline before first vaccination. The vaccinee samples were drawn from two UK trials, COV001 and COV002, one of which was a single-blind randomized controlled phase 2/3 trial testing AZD1222 (ChAdOx1 nCoV-19) in healthy adults. Trial participant PBMC samples were collected at day 0 and day 28 after the second dose for TCRbeta chain sequencing. The germline V gene provides CDR1 MNHEY and CDR2 SVGAGI. V is cut by 6 bases and J by 7 bases, and the space between the germline ends is 13 bases. Measured from the cysteine to the phenylalanine, the CDR3 is 13 residues long. The retained sequence is limited to the CDR3, 39 bases, with the frame set at the first base. The data originate from a study of T cell responses to AZD1222 COVID-19 vaccine (dated by TCRdb to about 2021). For the study in its entirety: Because spike-specific TCR depth and breadth did not differ between the two schedules, AZD1222 recipients who got a second dose at roughly 4 weeks were pooled with those who got a second dose at roughly 12 weeks. TCR sequencing was performed for about 240 trial participants, of whom 200 to 210 were given two doses of AZD1222 and approximately 25 were given two doses of MenACWY control vaccine. Enrollment into the trials was organized by age into subgroups of 18-55, 56-69 and 70-plus years, and those subgroups contained roughly 150, 30 and 60 TCR-sequenced participants, respectively. Broader findings and caveats from the paper: A significant rise in spike-specific TCR breadth and depth was observed after two AZD1222 doses relative to day 0 and relative to MenACWY recipients. Vaccine-associated CD4 TCRs spanned the whole spike protein, with dominant responses in regions 160-218 and 743-854. Only 5 to 7 AZD1222 recipients were SARS-CoV-2 seropositive at baseline, limiting conclusions about previously exposed vaccinees. Reportedly, almost half of the unique spike-specific TCRs recognized epitopes lying outside the regions that are mutated in the B.1.351 and B.1.1.7 variants. No day 14 peak-response samples were available, so repertoires were characterized only after the peak T cell response. Participants were mostly white British, with more females than males. The authors suggested clonal diversity may have been underestimated. In the small 56-69-year group, the increase in depth fell short of significance, most likely because of low power.

The CDR3 regions of human TCRbeta chains were subjected to immunosequencing. The paper's processing steps were these. TCRs in the repertoires were matched against a reference library of SARS-CoV-2-specific TCRs that had been generated with the MIRA antigen-specificity platform. Breadth meant the fraction of unique TCRs that were SARS-CoV-2-associated, whereas depth meant the fraction of total T cells that were SARS-CoV-2-associated. Using the MIRA data, every spike-specific TCR was mapped to the spike region that the TCR reacted to and assigned to either a CD4 or a CD8 class. Log10-transformed breadth and depth values were compared by one-way ANOVA with Sidak's multiple comparisons tests. Here the immuneACCESS table is served through TCRdb, limited to in-frame sequences with V and J called. Missing clones are a known gap in these copies; in checked studies unresolved V genes cover under half, and the rest lacks a known reason. That table is the source of V, J and clone size, and D and trimming were worked out from the DNA. Here the sample has 200,000 or so clones; around 94% occur a single time. The ten most abundant clones make up around 9.3% of the sample.

The chain links TRBV6-5 with TRBJ1-5; the D gene identity is not certain. The sequences come from peripheral blood, collected on day 0 of AZD1222 vaccination. The TCR sequence derives from an adult in good health. The nucleotides are TGTGCCAGCAGAGGTAGGGAAGGACAGCCCCAGCATTTT. It is translated as CASRGREGQPQHF.